This note documents a single T cell receptor (beta chain) sequence. The data derive from a study of blood T cell repertoires in COVID-19. Study-level background: There were acute and convalescent COVID-19 samples, and they came from the United States, Italy and Spain. In each case, the material was cDNA or gDNA derived from T cells, B-cell-depleted T cells, or PBMCs.

CDR1 GTSNPN and CDR2 SVGIG come from the germline V gene (reference sequence). Germline trimming cut 8 bases from V and 0 bases from J; bases unmatched to any gene: 4. The CDR3 extends over 13 amino acids. In the authors' methods: Researchers report that nucleated cell counts were estimated from reference gene primer amplification. Only in-frame clones appear in the TCRdb table, and some are missing; sequencing was by immunoSEQ multiplex PCR. V and J calls and clone size are given by that table; D and trimming were obtained from the DNA. The data show about 160,000 clones, 81% seen once. This sequence joins TRBV30 and TRBJ2-3; 8 positions agree with TRBD2. This clonotype originated in a human donor in a cohort sampled during active COVID-19. The sample comprised peripheral blood. DNA for the CDR3: TGTGCCCGTAGCGGGACTAGCACAGATACGCAGTATTTT. Its translation: CARSGTSTDTQYF.